The 26 T cell receptor beta chains below were found in one sample sequenced in a study of T cells expressing NK-cell markers. TCRdb reanalyzed the 5' RACE reads, giving one entry per CDR3 protein sequence and no DNA. The ten most abundant clones cover around 0.42% of a sample with 200,000 to 300,000 distinct CDR3 sequences. The sample comprised blood T cells: a sorted CD56 or NKG2C T cell subset, CD4+ or CD8+ T cells, or bulk PBMC T cells (not recorded which). These TCRs come from a man between 18 and 35 years old in good health.

The chain's CDR3 is CASSWQGLEQYF. The chain links TRBV6-2 or TRBV6-3 to TRBJ2-7; checking the TCRdb D call of TRBD1 is not possible without DNA. CDR1 MNHEY and CDR2 SVGEGT come from the germline V gene. The CDR3 covers 12 residues.

The chain links TRBV5-1 to TRBJ2-7; TCRdb's assignment of TRBD1 cannot be checked, as there is no DNA. The CDR3 consists of 14 residues. Germline CDR1 SGHRS, CDR2 YFSETQ. This CDR3 reads CASRVGTGSAEQYF.

V is TRBV29-1 and J is TRBJ1-1; TCRdb's D call, TRBD1, is unchecked because there is no DNA. From germline, CDR1 is SQVTM and CDR2 ANQGSEA. This CDR3 comprises 14 residues. The CDR3 loop is CSVRHQQGNTEAFF.

This sequence joins TRBV6-1 and TRBJ1-6; TCRdb calls TRBD1, which cannot be checked without DNA. This CDR3 region has 16 residues. CDR1 MNHNS and CDR2 SASEGT come from the germline V gene. The CDR3: CASRSTLGTANSPLHF.

V and J are TRBV30 and TRBJ2-1; TCRdb designates TRBD1, a call that cannot be tested without DNA. Germline V lookup: CDR1 GTSNPN, CDR2 SVGIG (reference sequence). This CDR3 is built from 13 residues. The CDR3 here is CAWSAPGPREQFF.

V and J are TRBV12-3 or TRBV12-4 and TRBJ2-1. The CDR3 runs 14 residues. The CDR3 protein is CASIDGVPHNEQFF.

The V and J genes are TRBV18 and TRBJ2-1; TCRdb returns TRBD2, unconfirmable since there is no DNA. The germline gives CDR1 KGHSH, CDR2 LQKENI. The CDR3 is 17 amino acids. The CDR3 loop is CASSPREAGVSYNEQFF.

This sequence joins TRBV6-2 or TRBV6-3 and TRBJ1-6; TCRdb picks TRBD1, but there is no DNA to check that call. This CDR3 contains 15 residues. CDR1 MNHEY and CDR2 SVGEGT come from the germline V gene. The CDR3 here is CASRRPGQGDSPLHF.

V and J are TRBV20-1 and TRBJ2-7; TCRdb selects TRBD1, and the lack of DNA leaves this call unchecked. Germline V gene lookup returns CDR1 DFQATT and CDR2 SNEGSKA (reference sequence). The CDR3 runs to 12 residues. CDR3 sequence: CSASPRAAEQYF.

This chain joins TRBV7-9 and TRBJ2-1; TCRdb picks TRBD2, but there is no DNA to check that call. The length of the CDR3 is 15 residues. Germline lookup yields CDR1 SEHNR and CDR2 FQNEAQ (reference sequence). CDR3 sequence: CASSSAASGRSDRFF.

The CDR3 region is CASSFRRGTGELFF. The J gene is TRBJ2-2, the V gene TRBV11-2; the D call of TRBD1 rests on TCRdb alone, since no DNA is present to check it. Germline V gene lookup returns CDR1 SGHAT and CDR2 FQNNGV. CDR3 length: 14 amino acids.

The chain combines TRBV5-1 with TRBJ2-3; the TCRdb D gene call, TRBD1, has no DNA to confirm it. Germline-derived CDR1 and CDR2 are SGHRS and YFSETQ. CDR3 length: 17 amino acids. CDR3 region: CASSSDSTGISTDTQYF.

The chain joins TRBV7-3 to TRBJ2-3; TCRdb outputs TRBD2, but without DNA this stays unchecked. The CDR3 loop spans 15 amino acids. Germline loops: CDR1 SGHTA, CDR2 FQGTGA. The CDR3 is CASSLSPSSTDTQYF.

The CDR3 sequence: CASSRNGREKLFF. The chain is built from TRBV5-1 and TRBJ1-4. The germline gives CDR1 SGHRS, CDR2 YFSETQ. The CDR3 runs to 13 residues.

The chain is built from TRBV12-5 and TRBJ1-1. The CDR3 sequence is 18 residues long. Per germline, CDR1 LGHNT and CDR2 FRNRAP. The CDR3 reads CASGLQTPGAHLNTEAFF.

The chain joins TRBV20-1 to TRBJ2-2; TCRdb gives TRBD2 as the D gene, but with no DNA this cannot be confirmed. Germline V CDR1 and CDR2: DFQATT, SNEGSKA (reference sequence). This CDR3 has 17 residues. CDR3: CSALTGTHRYGTGELFF.

The V gene is TRBV5-5, the J gene TRBJ2-3; TCRdb indicates TRBD2, and absent DNA this call remains unverified. Germline CDR1 is SGHKS and CDR2 is YYEKEE (reference sequence). This CDR3 spans 17 amino acids. The CDR3: CASSLEWLAGVSDTQYF.

The V and J genes are TRBV6-5 and TRBJ1-2; as DNA is missing, the TRBD1 call by TCRdb cannot be tested. The germline V gene has CDR1 MNHEY and CDR2 SVGAGI. The CDR3 consists of 16 residues. The CDR3 reads CASSYLGRGQSYGYTF.

CDR3 region: CSVQRTGTTSTDTQYF. This chain joins TRBV29-1 and TRBJ2-3; as DNA is missing, the TRBD2 call by TCRdb cannot be tested. The CDR3 runs to 16 residues. The germline V gene has CDR1 SQVTM and CDR2 ANQGSEA.

The V and J genes are TRBV18 and TRBJ1-2; TCRdb's D call, TRBD1, is unchecked because there is no DNA. The CDR3 is 13 amino acids. Germline CDR1 is KGHSH and CDR2 is LQKENI. CDR3 region: CASSPRPGDGYTF.

V gene TRBV5-1 combines with J gene TRBJ2-7; TCRdb names TRBD2, which stays unverified in the absence of DNA. Per the germline V gene, CDR1 is SGHRS and CDR2 is YFSETQ. The CDR3 runs 13 residues. The CDR3 is CASSPGPSYEQYF.

The chain combines TRBV6-6 with TRBJ1-5. This CDR3 region has 12 residues. Germline V gene lookup returns CDR1 MNHNY and CDR2 SVGAGI (reference sequence). CDR3 loop: CASSYSSEPQHF.

The chain employs TRBV6-5 and TRBJ1-6; TCRdb gives TRBD1 as the D gene, but with no DNA this cannot be confirmed. Germline V gene sequence: CDR1 MNHEY, CDR2 SVGAGI. The CDR3 runs to 19 residues. The CDR3 is CASSYSPFPGARINSPLHF.

V gene TRBV5-4 combines with J gene TRBJ2-5; TCRdb designates TRBD1, a call that cannot be tested without DNA. Germline CDR1 SGHNT, CDR2 YYREEE (reference sequence). CDR3 length: 15 amino acids. This chain's CDR3 is CASSSAQGRSETQYF.

V is TRBV6-5 and J is TRBJ2-5; checking the TCRdb D call of TRBD1 is not possible without DNA. CDR1 MNHEY and CDR2 SVGAGI come from the germline V gene. The CDR3 contains 16 residues. The chain's CDR3 is CASSYRTNTGRETQYF.

The rearrangement uses TRBV11-3 and TRBJ2-5. Germline V gene sequence: CDR1 SGHNT, CDR2 YENEEA. The CDR3 runs 15 residues. The CDR3: CASSLGQDYQETQYF.